This passage covers 22 T cell receptor beta chains from one sample sequenced in a study of OX40 agonist ivuxolimab in advanced cancers. Only in-frame clones appear in the TCRdb table, and some are missing; sequencing was by immunoSEQ multiplex PCR. The sample lists tens of thousands of clones, approximately 84% occurring once. Sequencing used CD4+ or CD8+ T cells sorted from blood, obtained in a trial of the OX40 agonist ivuxolimab. Source of these receptors: an adult with an advanced solid tumor such as melanoma, head and neck, liver or kidney cancer.

This clone was found a few times. CDR3 protein: CASSLTGGRQPQHF. CDR3 DNA sequence: TGTGCCAGCAGCTTGACAGGGGGCCGTCAGCCCCAGCATTTT. The chain employs TRBV5-6 and TRBJ1-5; 9 bases match TRBD1. Unmatched junction bases numbered 2, after V lost 1 base and J lost 6 bases. The length of the CDR3 is 14 residues. Looked up from germline, CDR1 is SGHDT and CDR2 is YYEEEE.

V and J are TRBV6-5 and TRBJ1-4, with D possibly being TRBD1 (5 bases). The CDR3 sequence is 13 residues long. V lost 7 bases to trimming and J lost 6 bases, with 12 bases between them. CDR1 MNHEY and CDR2 SVGAGI come from the germline V gene. This CDR3 reads CASKRTGDEKLFF. The CDR3 nucleotides read TGTGCCAGCAAAAGGACGGGGGATGAAAAACTGTTTTTT.

DNA for the CDR3: TGTGCCAGCAGTACTAACACTGAAGCTTTCTTT. Translating it yields CASSTNTEAFF. The V gene is TRBV6-6, the J gene TRBJ1-1; D is uncertain. CDR1 MNHNY and CDR2 SVGAGI come from the germline V gene (reference sequence). This CDR3 comprises 11 residues. Trimming removed 5 bases at V and 2 bases at J, with 3 bases between.

This clone showed up just once. The chain joins TRBV5-4 to TRBJ2-7; tentatively, D is TRBD1 or TRBD2 (6 bases each). Trimming cost V 4 bases and J 5 bases, with 19 bases left between them. The CDR3 consists of 15 residues. In germline, CDR1 is SGHNT, CDR2 YYREEE (reference sequence). The CDR3 loop is CASSLGGGKRNEQYF. CDR3 nucleotide sequence: TGTGCCAGCAGCCTGGGGGGCGGGAAGAGGAACGAGCAGTACTTC.

The rearrangement joins TRBV2 to TRBJ2-5, with D maybe TRBD2 (5 bases). The V end lost 5 bases, the J end lost 2 bases, and 12 bases lay between the germline ends. Per the germline V gene, CDR1 is SNHLY and CDR2 is FYNNEI. The CDR3 runs to 14 residues. DNA for the CDR3: TGTGCCAGCAGTCGCGGACTTTTACAAGAGACCCAGTACTTC. It is translated as CASSRGLLQETQYF.

The genes are TRBV6-6 and TRBJ1-2; D gene unclear. The CDR3 has 12 residues. V lost 2 bases and J lost 3, with 4 bases in between. Germline V gives CDR1 MNHNY, CDR2 SVGAGI (reference sequence). The CDR3 nucleotides are TGTGCCAGCAGTTACAGGGACTATGGCTACACCTTC. It yields the protein CASSYRDYGYTF.

This clone was detected a few times. The rearrangement links TRBV7-6 to TRBJ1-6; weak D call: TRBD1 (6 bases). The V end lost 3 bases, the J end lost 0 bases, and 24 bases lay between the germline ends. CDR1 is SGHVS and CDR2 is FNYEAQ in the germline V gene. This CDR3 is built from 21 residues. CDR3 nucleotides: TGTGCCAGCAGCTTTACCGGGGGGGGCAGAAGCTTGAACTCCTATAATTCACCCCTCCACTTT. Its translation: CASSFTGGGRSLNSYNSPLHF.

The V and J genes are TRBV11-1 and TRBJ1-6; 9 bases are shared with TRBD1. The CDR3 totals 15 residues. Germline-derived CDR1 and CDR2 are SGHAT and FQDESV (reference sequence). V lost 2 bases and J lost 10; bases outside the gene matches: 6. CDR3 loop: CASSLLRTGESPLHF. The DNA for the CDR3 is TGTGCCAGCAGCTTACTAAGGACAGGGGAATCACCCCTCCACTTT.

This chain connects TRBV18 to TRBJ2-3; 7 nucleotides match TRBD2. Germline V CDR1 and CDR2: KGHSH, LQKENI. Unmatched junction bases numbered 9, after V lost 4 bases and J lost 2 bases. The CDR3 sequence is 16 residues long. The CDR3 DNA reads TGTGCCAGCTCACAGAGCCCGGGGACTAACACAGATACGCAGTATTTT. Translation: CASSQSPGTNTDTQYF.

This rearrangement joins TRBV5-4 to TRBJ1-2; TRBD1 might be the D (6 bases). The germline V gene encodes CDR1 SGHNT and CDR2 YYREEE (reference sequence). V was pared by 0 bases and J by 4 bases, with 10 bases between. CDR3 size: 14 residues. The CDR3 DNA is TGTGCCAGCAGCTTGGTACAGGGAGGCTATGGCTACACCTTC. This codes for CASSLVQGGYGYTF. Supplemented by reference TRBV5-4 and TRBJ1-2, the full variable domain reads ETGVTQSPTHLIKTRGQQVTLRCSSQSGHNTVSWYQQALGQGPQFIFQYYREEENGRGNFPPRFSGLQFPNYSSELNVNALELDDSALYLCASSLVQGGYGYTFGSGTRLTVV.

The chain is built from TRBV9 and TRBJ2-1; a weak D match, TRBD2 (7 bases). The CDR3 extends over 14 amino acids. Germline loops: CDR1 SGDLS, CDR2 YYNGEE. The V gene lost 0 bases and the J gene lost 5 bases, with 9 bases spanning the gap. CDR3 amino acids: CASSVAGGNNEQFF. In DNA, the CDR3 is TGTGCCAGCAGCGTAGCGGGGGGCAACAATGAGCAGTTCTTC.

J is TRBJ2-2 and V is TRBV27, with D possibly TRBD1 on 6 matching bases. Deletions cut 2 bases from V and 7 bases from J, with 14 bases between. Germline assignment: CDR1 MNHEY and CDR2 SMNVEV (reference sequence). This CDR3 comprises 15 residues. CDR3 sequence: CASSLTRGVGGELFF. The CDR3 DNA is TGTGCCAGCAGTTTAACCAGGGGCGTCGGCGGGGAGCTGTTTTTT.

The V gene is TRBV30, the J gene TRBJ2-1; D unresolved. V lost 2 bases and J lost 5, with 4 bases in between. Germline CDR1 GTSNPN, CDR2 SVGIG (reference sequence). This CDR3 comprises 11 residues. The CDR3 DNA is TGTGCCTGGAGTAGGAACAATGAGCAGTTCTTC. It is translated as CAWSRNNEQFF. The full variable domain, its missing parts supplied by reference TRBV30 and TRBJ2-1, is SQTIHQWPATLVQPVGSPLSLECTVEGTSNPNLYWYRQAAGRGLQLLFYSVGIGQISSEVPQNLSASRPQDRQFILSSKKLLLSDSGFYLCAWSRNNEQFFGPGTRLTVL.

This chain joins TRBV5-1 and TRBJ1-1; TRBD1 aligns across 7 bases. From germline, CDR1 is SGHRS and CDR2 YFSETQ. This CDR3 region has 14 residues. Germline trimming cut 4 bases from V and 1 base from J; bases unmatched to any gene: 4. As DNA, the CDR3 is TGCGCCAGCAGCCTGACAGGGACGAACACTGAAGCTTTCTTT. Encoded protein: CASSLTGTNTEAFF.

V and J are TRBV9 and TRBJ1-1; D is uncertain. This CDR3 has 13 residues. Germline V gene lookup returns CDR1 SGDLS and CDR2 YYNGEE. V lost 0 bases to trimming and J lost 5 bases, with 8 bases between them. The CDR3 spells CASSVASWTEAFF. CDR3 DNA sequence: TGTGCCAGCAGCGTAGCTTCGTGGACTGAAGCTTTCTTT.

CDR3 in amino acids: CASSHPRGGTEAFF. In DNA form, the CDR3 reads TGTGCCAGCAGCCACCCTCGGGGAGGGACTGAAGCTTTCTTT. This chain connects TRBV7-9 to TRBJ1-1; D is undetermined. V was cut by 5 bases and J by 5 bases, with 15 bases left in between. The CDR3 has 14 amino acids. Germline V lookup: CDR1 SEHNR, CDR2 FQNEAQ (reference sequence).

J is TRBJ2-5 and V is TRBV14, with 11 bases identical to TRBD2. The V gene end was trimmed by 4 bases and the J gene end by 2 bases; junction bases not matched to a gene: 3. Per germline, CDR1 SGHDN and CDR2 FVKESK. The CDR3 has 15 amino acids. CDR3 residues: CASSPTSGAQETQYF. The CDR3 DNA reads TGTGCCAGCAGCCCGACTAGCGGGGCACAAGAGACCCAGTACTTC.

In DNA, the CDR3 is TGTGCCAGCAGCCGTTTTCGGTCGGCAACTAATGAAAAACTGTTTTTT. The encoded protein is CASSRFRSATNEKLFF. This chain connects TRBV7-8 to TRBJ1-4; D call uncertain. The V gene's germline CDR1 is SGHVS and CDR2 FQNEAQ. The CDR3 sequence is 16 residues long. Trimming removed 5 bases at V and 0 bases at J, with 13 bases between. Full variable domain (remainder filled in from reference TRBV7-8 and TRBJ1-4): GAGVSQSPRYKVAKRGQDVALRCDPISGHVSLFWYQQALGQGPEFLTYFQNEAQLDKSGLPSDRFFAERPEGSVSTLKIQRTQQEDSAVYLCASSRFRSATNEKLFFGSGTQLSVL.

CDR3 sequence: CAITTGAIEQYF. The CDR3 bases are TGTGCCATCACCACAGGGGCAATCGAGCAGTACTTC. This sequence joins TRBV10-3 and TRBJ2-7; 7 bases align to TRBD1. The CDR3 loop spans 12 amino acids. Germline CDR1 ENHRY, CDR2 SYGVKD. Trimming removed 7 bases from V and 6 bases from J; junction bases left unmatched: 6.

To note about this clone: This sample includes further DNA sequences coding for the same CDR3. The chain is built from TRBV6-1 and TRBJ2-7; no clear D. V lost 2 bases to trimming and J lost 3 bases, with 8 bases between them. The length of the CDR3 is 13 residues. From germline, CDR1 is MNHNS and CDR2 SASEGT. CDR3 nucleotide sequence: TGTGCCAGCAGTGAAACGCGAGACTACGAGCAGTACTTC. Translated, it gives CASSETRDYEQYF.

The gene calls are TRBV6-5 and TRBJ2-2; 9 bases line up with TRBD1. Losses at the gene ends were 8 bases for V and 2 bases for J; bases not matched to a gene: 6. In germline, CDR1 is MNHEY, CDR2 SVGAGI. This CDR3 has 15 residues. CDR3 DNA: TGTGCCAGCGCCAGACAGGGGGGAAACACCGGGGAGCTGTTTTTT. Its protein is CASARQGGNTGELFF.

The rearrangement uses TRBV4-1 and TRBJ2-7, with TRBD2 identical over 7 bases. V dropped 2 bases and J dropped 3; count of bases not matched to a gene: 7. This CDR3 contains 15 residues. The germline V gene has CDR1 MGHRA and CDR2 YSYEKL. This chain's CDR3 is CASSQPVAGIYEQYF. The CDR3 region has the DNA TGCGCCAGCAGCCAACCGGTAGCGGGTATCTACGAGCAGTACTTC.